A selection of T cell receptor beta chains follows, all from one sample in a study of blood T cell repertoires in COVID-19. Generated by immunoSEQ multiplex PCR, the TCRdb table keeps only in-frame clones and is missing some. The profile shows fewer than 250,000 clones, roughly 80% of them singletons. Sequences were obtained from peripheral blood. Receptors originate from a woman aged 50 to 60 with acute or convalescent COVID-19. CDR3s leave out the opening cysteine and the closing phenylalanine or tryptophan. The D gene is left open where the match is weak.

v_call d_call cdr3_aa
TRBV11-2 TRBD1 ASSENQGGGNQPQH
TRBV5-1 . ASSLGYTGNEQF
TRBV7-2 TRBD1 ASSTQTGEAGYGYT
TRBV2 . ASGARRDNSPLH
TRBV23-1 TRBD1 ASSQGTGGNIQY
TRBV5-8 . ASLDREAF
TRBV3-1/TRBV3-2 . ASSQRAVTYNEQF
TRBV18 TRBD1 ASSLMGQGAYSNQPQH
TRBV13 . ASSPRGGGTEAF
TRBV19 TRBD1 ASKNRGTEAF
TRBV19 . ASSWGEDTEAF
TRBV9 TRBD2 ASSLRSGLAGQETQY